The present T cell receptor beta chain was sequenced within a study of persistence of HIV-infected CD4 T cells. With regard to this clone: Its matching antigen is unknown.

Cells were stimulated with CMV-infected fibroblast lysates at 10 ug/mL. CD40L/CD69 double-negative CD45RO-high memory CD4+ T cells were collected. Donors had undetectable plasma HIV-1 RNA, under 50 copies/mL, for 4+ years. Donors had CD4+ T cell counts above 400 cells/uL and were CMV-seropositive. Sequencing used immunoSEQ version 4 in survey mode. Genomic DNA was diluted to about 9.4 ng/uL, up to 1 ug per sample. Repertoires were generated with immunoSEQ multiplex PCR, while TCRdb's copy carries only in-frame clones and drops some. The sample records fewer than 35,000 clones, roughly 80% being singletons. Findings and caveats of the study: Rare CMV-responding cells carrying HIV-1 proviruses were not analyzed separately for TCR.

The clonotype comes from an adult man with HIV who was CMV-seropositive. Source: CD4+ T cells sorted from PBMCs after approximately 20-hour stimulation, taken from a patient who received antiretroviral therapy.

The CDR3 DNA reads as TGTGCCAGTAGTATTGGGGGGGGACAAGAGACCCAGTACTTC. Translation gives CASSIGGGQETQYF. This chain joins TRBV19 and TRBJ2-5; 7 positions match TRBD2. The CDR3 length is 14 residues. The germline CDR1 and CDR2 sequences are LNHDA and SQIVND (reference sequence). After removal of 3 bases from V and 2 bases from J, the junction contained 3 bases not matched to a gene.